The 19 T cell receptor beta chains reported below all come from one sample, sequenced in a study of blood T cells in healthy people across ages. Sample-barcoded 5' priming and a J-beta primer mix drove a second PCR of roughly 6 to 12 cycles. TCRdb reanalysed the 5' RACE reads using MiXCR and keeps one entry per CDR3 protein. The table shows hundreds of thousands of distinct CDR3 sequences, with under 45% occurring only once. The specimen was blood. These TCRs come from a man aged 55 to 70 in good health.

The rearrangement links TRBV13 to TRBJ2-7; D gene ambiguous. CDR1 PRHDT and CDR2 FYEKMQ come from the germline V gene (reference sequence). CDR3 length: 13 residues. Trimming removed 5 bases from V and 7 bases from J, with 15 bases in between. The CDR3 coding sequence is TGTGCCAGCAGCAAAAACGGCGGCAATGAGCAGTACTTC. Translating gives CASSKNGGNEQYF.

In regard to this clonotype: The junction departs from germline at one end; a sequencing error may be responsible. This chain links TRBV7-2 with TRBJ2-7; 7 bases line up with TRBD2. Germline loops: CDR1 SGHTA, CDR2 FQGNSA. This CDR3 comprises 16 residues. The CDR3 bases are TGTGCCGGCAGCTTCGGTTGGGGGGGAACCTCCTACGAGCAGTACTTC. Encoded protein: CAGSFGWGGTSYEQYF.

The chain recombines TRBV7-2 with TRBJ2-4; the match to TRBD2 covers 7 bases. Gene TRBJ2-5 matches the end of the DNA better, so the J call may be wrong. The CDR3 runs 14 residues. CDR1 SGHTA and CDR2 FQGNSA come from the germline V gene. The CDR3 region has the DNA TGTGCCAGCAGCGCGAGCGGTAGCGGGGAGACCCAGTACTTC. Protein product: CASSASGSGETQYF.

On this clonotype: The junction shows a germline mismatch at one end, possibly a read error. CDR3 loop: CSARRGSGLATNGKLFF. The CDR3 DNA reads TGCAGTGCTAGAAGGGGCTCAGGGCTTGCAACTAATGGAAAACTGTTTTTT. The chain recombines TRBV20-1 with TRBJ1-4, with a tentative D call TRBD1 (5 bases). The CDR3 covers 17 residues. Germline-derived CDR1 and CDR2 are DFQATT and SNEGSKA (reference sequence).

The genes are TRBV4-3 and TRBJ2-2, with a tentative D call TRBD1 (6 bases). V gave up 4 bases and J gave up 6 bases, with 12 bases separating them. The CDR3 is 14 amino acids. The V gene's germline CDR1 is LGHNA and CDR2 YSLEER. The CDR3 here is CASSLSDRPGELFF. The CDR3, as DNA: TGCGCCAGCAGCCTATCAGACAGGCCCGGGGAGCTGTTTTTT.

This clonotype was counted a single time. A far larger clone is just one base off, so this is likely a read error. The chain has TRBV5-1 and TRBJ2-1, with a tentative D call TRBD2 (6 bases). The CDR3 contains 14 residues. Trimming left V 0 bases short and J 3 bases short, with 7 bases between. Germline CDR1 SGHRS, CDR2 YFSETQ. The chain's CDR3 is CASSLDGGYNEQFF. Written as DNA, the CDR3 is TGCGCCAGCAGCTTGGACGGGGGCTACAATGAGCAGTTCTTC.

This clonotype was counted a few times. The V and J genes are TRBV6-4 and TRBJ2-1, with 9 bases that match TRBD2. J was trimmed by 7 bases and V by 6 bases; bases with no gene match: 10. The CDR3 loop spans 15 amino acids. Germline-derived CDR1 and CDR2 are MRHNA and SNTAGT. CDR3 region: CASSDASGDLNEQFF. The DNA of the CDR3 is TGTGCCAGCAGCGATGCTAGCGGGGACTTAAATGAGCAGTTCTTC.

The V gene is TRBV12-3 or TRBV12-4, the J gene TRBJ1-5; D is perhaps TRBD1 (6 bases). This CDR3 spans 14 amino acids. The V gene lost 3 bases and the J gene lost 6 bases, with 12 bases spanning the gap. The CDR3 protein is CASSFFRGGQPQHF. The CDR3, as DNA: TGTGCCAGCAGTTTTTTCAGGGGTGGTCAGCCCCAGCATTTT.

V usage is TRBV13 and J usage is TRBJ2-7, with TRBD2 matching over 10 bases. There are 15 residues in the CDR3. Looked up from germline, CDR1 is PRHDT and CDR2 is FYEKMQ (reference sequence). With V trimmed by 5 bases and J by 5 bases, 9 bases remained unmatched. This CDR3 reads CASSRSGGDLDEQYF. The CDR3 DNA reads TGTGCCAGCAGCCGAAGCGGGGGGGACCTCGACGAGCAGTACTTC.

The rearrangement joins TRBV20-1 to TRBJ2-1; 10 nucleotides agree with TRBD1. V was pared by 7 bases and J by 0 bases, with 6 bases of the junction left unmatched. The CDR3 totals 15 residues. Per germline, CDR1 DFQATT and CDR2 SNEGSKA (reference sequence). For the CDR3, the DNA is TGCAGTGTCCCGGGGACAGGGGACTCCTACAATGAGCAGTTCTTC. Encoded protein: CSVPGTGDSYNEQFF.

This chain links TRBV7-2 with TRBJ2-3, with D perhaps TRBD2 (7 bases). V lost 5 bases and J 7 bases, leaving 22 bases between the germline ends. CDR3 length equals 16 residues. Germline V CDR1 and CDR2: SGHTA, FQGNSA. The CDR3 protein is CASSDALGGGPNTQYF. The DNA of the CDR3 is TGTGCCAGCAGCGATGCCCTGGGGGGGGGCCCGAATACGCAGTATTTT.

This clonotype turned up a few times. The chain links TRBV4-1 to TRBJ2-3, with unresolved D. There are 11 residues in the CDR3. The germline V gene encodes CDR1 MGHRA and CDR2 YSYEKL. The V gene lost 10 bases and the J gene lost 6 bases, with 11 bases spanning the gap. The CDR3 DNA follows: TGCGCCACCGGTTTTTCGGATACGCAGTATTTT. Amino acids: CATGFSDTQYF.

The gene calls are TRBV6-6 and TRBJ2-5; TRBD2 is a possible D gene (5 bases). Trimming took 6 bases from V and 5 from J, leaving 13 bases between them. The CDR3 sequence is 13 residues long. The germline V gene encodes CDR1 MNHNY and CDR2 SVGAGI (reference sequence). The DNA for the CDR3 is TGTGCCAGCAGAGGACCTAGCTTGGAGACCCAGTACTTC. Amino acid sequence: CASRGPSLETQYF.

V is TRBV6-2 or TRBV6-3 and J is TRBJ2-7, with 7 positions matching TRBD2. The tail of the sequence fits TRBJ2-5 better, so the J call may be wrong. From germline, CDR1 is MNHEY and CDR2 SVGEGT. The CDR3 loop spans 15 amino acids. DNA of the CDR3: TGTGCCAGCGTGCCCCCCGGGACTAAAAAGGGGACCCAGTACTTC. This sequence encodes CASVPPGTKKGTQYF.

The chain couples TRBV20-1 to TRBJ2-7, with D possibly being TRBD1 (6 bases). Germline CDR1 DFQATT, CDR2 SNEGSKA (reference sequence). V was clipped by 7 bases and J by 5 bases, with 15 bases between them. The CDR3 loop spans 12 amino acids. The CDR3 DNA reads TGCAGTGTCCAGGGGCCTGCCCACGAGCAGTACTTC. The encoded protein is CSVQGPAHEQYF.

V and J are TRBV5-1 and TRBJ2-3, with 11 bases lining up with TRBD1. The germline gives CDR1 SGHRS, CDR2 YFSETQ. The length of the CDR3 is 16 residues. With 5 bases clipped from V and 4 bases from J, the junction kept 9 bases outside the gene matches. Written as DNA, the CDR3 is TGCGCCAGCAGTACTCTCGGGACAGGGGGGGCAGATACGCAGTATTTT. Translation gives CASSTLGTGGADTQYF.

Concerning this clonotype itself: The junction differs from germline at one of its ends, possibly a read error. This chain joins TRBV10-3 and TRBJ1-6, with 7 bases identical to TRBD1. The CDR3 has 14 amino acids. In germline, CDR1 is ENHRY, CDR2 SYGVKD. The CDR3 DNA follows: TGTGCCATCAGCCGGGACAGACGGAATTCACTCCTCCACTTT. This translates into CAISRDRRNSLLHF.

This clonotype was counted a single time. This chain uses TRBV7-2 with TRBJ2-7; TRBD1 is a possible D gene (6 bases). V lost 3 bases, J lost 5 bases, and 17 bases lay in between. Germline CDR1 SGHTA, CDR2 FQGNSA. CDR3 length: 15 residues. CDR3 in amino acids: CASSFVGQGIDEQYF. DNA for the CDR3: TGTGCCAGCAGCTTCGTCGGGCAGGGGATCGACGAGCAGTACTTC. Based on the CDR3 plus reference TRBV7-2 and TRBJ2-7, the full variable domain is GAGVSQSPSNKVTEKGKDVELRCDPISGHTALYWYRQSLGQGLEFLIYFQGNSAPDKSGLPSDRFSAERTGGSVSTLTIQRTQQEDSAVYLCASSFVGQGIDEQYFGPGTRLTVT.

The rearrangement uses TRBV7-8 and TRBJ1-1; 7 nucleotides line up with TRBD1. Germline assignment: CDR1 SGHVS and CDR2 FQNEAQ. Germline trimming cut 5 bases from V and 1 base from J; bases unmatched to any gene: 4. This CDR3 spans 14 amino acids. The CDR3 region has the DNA TGTGCCAGCAGCCGGGACAGTAGGAACACTGAAGCTTTCTTT. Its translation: CASSRDSRNTEAFF.